These T cell receptor beta chains were read from a single sample in a study of CD8 T cells in Susac syndrome. TCRdb analysed the immunoSEQ multiplex PCR reads with MiXCR anew, one entry per CDR3 protein. The sample has some 160,000 distinct CDR3 sequences, about 95% seen once. Source material: CD8+ T cells from PBMCs. These receptors all stem from a human donor with multiple sclerosis. CDR3s include the opening cysteine and the closing phenylalanine or tryptophan. A D gene is named only where the DNA matches it firmly. Part of the rows lack a size; the others show once, few, many or a class for expanded clones.

>NA|NA|TRBJ2-3|TRBV15
TGTGCCACCAGGGGGCAGGTGGAAGATACGCAGTATTTT
CATRGQVEDTQYF
>NA|TRBD1|TRBJ2-7|TRBV13
TGTGCCAGCAGCTTAGCGGGCAGGGGGCGCTACGAGCAGTACTTC
CASSLAGRGRYEQYF
>NA|NA|TRBJ2-1|TRBV20-1
TGCAGTGCTAGAGATTCGGTATGGAGCTCCTACAATGAGCAGTTCTTC
CSARDSVWSSYNEQFF
>once|NA|TRBJ1-1|TRBV13
TGTGCCAGCAGCTTAGCCAGGATAATGAACACTGAAGCTTTCTTT
CASSLARIMNTEAFF
>once|TRBD2|TRBJ2-1|TRBV5-1
TGCGCCAGCAGCTCCTCCGGGAGGGTCAATGAGCAGTTCTTC
CASSSSGRVNEQFF
>NA|TRBD1|TRBJ1-1|TRBV7-9
TGTGCCAGCAGCCCACCGACAGGGAATGTAGCTGAAGCTTTCTTT
CASSPPTGNVAEAFF
>NA|TRBD1|TRBJ2-2|TRBV19
TGTGCCAGTAATCCCGGAGACAGGGTCACCGGGGAGCTGTTTTTT
CASNPGDRVTGELFF
>NA|TRBD2|TRBJ2-1|TRBV5-6
TGTGCCAGCAGCCCTGAAAGCGGGAGGGGACAGTTCTTC
CASSPESGRGQFF
>NA|TRBD2|TRBJ2-3|TRBV9
TGTGCCAGCAGCGTGAGGGCGGGAGAAGGAACAGATACGCAGTATTTT
CASSVRAGEGTDTQYF
>NA|NA|TRBJ1-5|TRBV29-1
TGCAGCGTTGATGGCACCAAAAGGGCCAATCAGCCCCAGCATTTT
CSVDGTKRANQPQHF
>NA|NA|TRBJ2-7|TRBV2
TGTGCCAGCAGTGACAGGATCTCCTACGAGCAGTACTTC
CASSDRISYEQYF
>NA|TRBD2|TRBJ2-7|TRBV20-1
TGCAGTGCTACCGGGACTAGATCGCACGAGCAGTACTTC
CSATGTRSHEQYF
>NA|NA|TRBJ1-1|TRBV14
TGTGCCAGCAGCCCATTTGGGGAACCTGAAGCTTTCTTT
CASSPFGEPEAFF
>NA|TRBD1|TRBJ2-7|TRBV28
TGTGCCAGCAGTTCGCGGACAGGGATGATCGAGCAGTACTTC
CASSSRTGMIEQYF
>NA|TRBD1|TRBJ1-5|TRBV27
TGTGCCAGCAGTAGGACAGGTGTTAGCAATCAGCCCCAGCATTTT
CASSRTGVSNQPQHF
>NA|TRBD1|TRBJ1-1|TRBV9
TGTGCCAGCAGCCGAGGGGATTCCGGGACAGGGACTGAAGCTTTCTTT
CASSRGDSGTGTEAFF
>NA|TRBD2|TRBJ2-7|TRBV20-1
TGCAGTGCCCTAGGGCTAGCGGCACTCTCCTACGAGCAGTACTTC
CSALGLAALSYEQYF
>NA|NA|TRBJ1-1|TRBV20-1
TGCAGTGCCCCACGGCACACTGAAGCTTTCTTT
CSAPRHTEAFF
>NA|NA|TRBJ2-7|TRBV9
TGTGCCAGCAGCGTAGATGGCATCTACGAGCAGTACTTC
CASSVDGIYEQYF
>once|NA|TRBJ1-5|TRBV12-5
TGTGCTAGTGGTTCCAGCCTGTATCAGCCCCAGCATTTT
CASGSSLYQPQHF
>NA|NA|TRBJ2-6|TRBV29-1
TGCAGCGTTGCCGGAGACAACTCTGGGGCCAACGTCCTGACTTTC
CSVAGDNSGANVLTF
>NA|TRBD2|TRBJ2-7|TRBV2
TGTGCCAGCAGCGTCGGACTAGCGGACGAGCAGTACTTC
CASSVGLADEQYF
>NA|NA|TRBJ2-1|TRBV27
TGTGCCAGCAGTCCTGGGACCGGTTACAATGAGCAGTTCTTC
CASSPGTGYNEQFF
>NA|NA|TRBJ2-7|TRBV6-2/TRBV6-3
TGTGCCAGCAGTCAAACCGGGACCTACGAGCAGTACTTC
CASSQTGTYEQYF
>NA|NA|TRBJ1-2|TRBV5-1
TGCGCCAGCAGCTTAACGGTCCCGAACTCCTATGGCTACACCTTC
CASSLTVPNSYGYTF
>NA|TRBD1|TRBJ1-1|TRBV5-1
TGCGCCAGCAGCCCAGGGACAGGGTTATACACTGAAGCTTTCTTT
CASSPGTGLYTEAFF
>NA|TRBD1|TRBJ2-7|TRBV4-2
TGTGCCAGCAGCCAAGAAGCGACAGGGATTTCCTACGAGCAGTACTTC
CASSQEATGISYEQYF
>once|NA|TRBJ2-5|TRBV7-9
TGTGCCAGCAGCTCTGGGGACCGGCTTAACTTC
CASSSGDRLNF
>NA|TRBD1|TRBJ1-5|TRBV2
TGTGCCAGCGGGGCCTTGGGGACAGTAAATCCCCAGCATTTT
CASGALGTVNPQHF
>NA|NA|TRBJ2-7|TRBV13
TGTGCCAGCAGCTTAGGCGGAGCACTTTCCTACGAGCAGTACTTC
CASSLGGALSYEQYF
>NA|TRBD1|TRBJ1-1|TRBV5-4
TGTGCCAGCAGCGCGCTACAGGGGTACACTGAAGCTTTCTTT
CASSALQGYTEAFF
>NA|NA|TRBJ1-1|TRBV9
TGTGCCAGCAGCGTAGCTACGACAACTGAAGCTTTCTTT
CASSVATTTEAFF
>few|NA|TRBJ2-1|TRBV13
TGTGCCAGCAGCTGGCAGGAATACAATGAGCAGTTCTTC
CASSWQEYNEQFF
>NA|NA|TRBJ2-7|TRBV29-1
TGCAGCGTTTCTGGGGCCTCCTACGAGCAGTACTTC
CSVSGASYEQYF
>NA|NA|TRBJ2-7|TRBV5-6
TGTGCCAGCAGCTTGGGGATAGGGGCCTTAGGGGAGCAGTACTTC
CASSLGIGALGEQYF
>NA|NA|TRBJ2-3|TRBV5-6
TGTGCCAGCAGCTTGCAGGGGCCTACGCAGTATTTT
CASSLQGPTQYF
>NA|NA|TRBJ2-7|TRBV4-1
TGCGCCAGCAGCCAAGAATCCGGAGGTGAGCAGTACTTC
CASSQESGGEQYF
>NA|TRBD2|TRBJ2-7|TRBV20-1
TGCAGTGCAGGCCCCCGGGGGACTAGCCGCTACGAGCAGTACTTC
CSAGPRGTSRYEQYF
>NA|TRBD1|TRBJ2-4|TRBV20-1
TGCAGTGCTAGAGGAGGGGACAGGTTAGCCAAAAACATTCAGTACTTC
CSARGGDRLAKNIQYF
>NA|TRBD2|TRBJ2-1|TRBV11-2
TGTGCCAGCAGTCGACTAGCGGGGGCCTACAATGAGCAGTTCTTC
CASSRLAGAYNEQFF
>once|NA|TRBJ2-7|TRBV7-9
TGTGCCAGCAGTTCGGGACGTTTGGAGGAGCAGTACTTC
CASSSGRLEEQYF
>NA|TRBD2|TRBJ2-4|TRBV7-9
TGTGCCAGCAGCCCCACCCGGGGGGGGAGACGAGAAAACATTCAGTACTTC
CASSPTRGGRRENIQYF
>NA|NA|TRBJ2-7|TRBV6-1
TGTGCCACGAATGGGGACGTTTCCTACGAGCAGTACTTC
CATNGDVSYEQYF
>NA|NA|TRBJ1-1|TRBV4-1
TGCGCCAGCAGCCAAGATGGATCGGGACGGACTGAAGCTTTCTTT
CASSQDGSGRTEAFF
>NA|NA|TRBJ2-7|TRBV3-1
TGTGCCAGCAGCCAAGGGGTGGGCAGAGGGGACAACGAGCAGTACTTC
CASSQGVGRGDNEQYF
>NA|NA|TRBJ2-7|TRBV9
TGTGCCAGCAGCGCCGGGACATTTTACGAGCAGTACTTC
CASSAGTFYEQYF
>NA|NA|TRBJ2-7|TRBV5-1
TGCGCCAGCAGCTTGGCGAAGGTAGAAGGGAGCAACGAGCAGTACTTC
CASSLAKVEGSNEQYF
>NA|TRBD1|TRBJ1-1|TRBV20-1
TGCAGTGCGGGGACAGGGGGTAGGTACACTGAAGCTTTCTTT
CSAGTGGRYTEAFF
>NA|NA|TRBJ1-1|TRBV27
TGTGCCAGCAGGATGACAGTCAACACTGAAGCTTTCTTT
CASRMTVNTEAFF
>once|NA|TRBJ2-3|TRBV27
TGTGCCAGCAGTCCACTACCGATGGGCTCAAGGGGAGATACGCAGTATTTT
CASSPLPMGSRGDTQYF
>once|NA|TRBJ1-2|TRBV29-1
TGCAGCGTTGAATCGGTCTACTACACCTTC
CSVESVYYTF
>NA|TRBD2|TRBJ2-3|TRBV9
TGTGCCAGCAGCCCCGGGACTAGCGGGAGTGATACGCAGTATTTT
CASSPGTSGSDTQYF
>NA|NA|TRBJ2-1|TRBV27
TGTGCCAGCAGTCACCGACTAGACAGGGCTCAACACAATGAGCAGTTCTTC
CASSHRLDRAQHNEQFF
>NA|NA|TRBJ2-7|TRBV27
TGTGCCAGCAGTTCCTCCCTGGGGGCTTCCTACGAGCAGTACTTC
CASSSSLGASYEQYF
>NA|TRBD1|TRBJ1-2|TRBV6-6
TGTGCCAGCACCGATCAGGGGGCTAACTATGGCTACACCTTC
CASTDQGANYGYTF
>NA|TRBD1|TRBJ2-1|TRBV29-1
TGCAGCGTTCTCCCCGGGACAGGGGAAAGGAATGAGCAGTTCTTC
CSVLPGTGERNEQFF
>NA|NA|TRBJ1-5|TRBV28
TGTGCCAGCAATTCAGGGCCCAATCAGCCCCAGCATTTT
CASNSGPNQPQHF
>NA|TRBD2|TRBJ2-1|TRBV27
TGTGCCAGCAGTCTTCGACTAGCGGAGTACAATGAGCAGTTCTTC
CASSLRLAEYNEQFF
>NA|TRBD2|TRBJ2-3|TRBV7-3
TGTGCCAGCAGCCCCCGGGGACTAGCGGGAGTGGTAGATACGCAGTATTTT
CASSPRGLAGVVDTQYF
>NA|NA|TRBJ2-7|TRBV11-2
TGTGCCAGCAGCTTAGAGGGTCGGGAGATGTACGAGCAGTACTTC
CASSLEGREMYEQYF